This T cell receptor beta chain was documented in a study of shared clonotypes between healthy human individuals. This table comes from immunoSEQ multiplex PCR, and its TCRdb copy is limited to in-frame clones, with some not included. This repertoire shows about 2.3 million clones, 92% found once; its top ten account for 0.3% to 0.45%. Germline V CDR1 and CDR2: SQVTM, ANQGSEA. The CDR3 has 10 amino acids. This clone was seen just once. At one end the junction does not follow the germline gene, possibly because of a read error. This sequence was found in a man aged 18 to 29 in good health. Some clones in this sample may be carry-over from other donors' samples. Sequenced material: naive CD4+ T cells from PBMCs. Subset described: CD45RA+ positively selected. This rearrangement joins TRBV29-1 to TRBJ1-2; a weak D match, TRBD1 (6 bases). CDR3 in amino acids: CSVEEGQASF. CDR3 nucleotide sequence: TGCAGCGTTGAAGAGGGACAAGCTTCCTTC. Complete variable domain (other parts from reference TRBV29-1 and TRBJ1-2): SAVISQKPSRDICQRGTSLTIQCQVDSQVTMMFWYRQQPGQSLTLIATANQGSEATYESGFVIDKFPISRPNLTFSTLTVSNMSPEDSSIYLCSVEEGQASFGSGTRLTVV.